This T cell receptor beta chain was captured by sequencing in a study of OX40 agonist ivuxolimab in advanced cancers. The study's findings and limits: Doses of 0.1 to 3.0 mg/kg were accompanied by clonal expansion of CD4+ and CD8+ blood T cells by week 6. Expanded clones belonging to CD8+ T cells outnumbered, on average, those of CD4+.

Details on this clone: Its antigen is still unknown.

Germline CDR1 LNHDA, CDR2 SQIVND (reference sequence). The CDR3 has 15 residues. V was shortened by 4 bases and J by 4 bases, with 16 bases between the two germline ends. Blood draws occurred at baseline, cycle 4 day 1, and cycle 7 day 1. Clones were sequenced by immunoSEQ multiplex PCR, and TCRdb holds only the in-frame ones, with some missing. The sample has under 85,000 clones, around 90% seen once; the top ten hold roughly 2.7%. This TCR was recovered from an adult with an advanced solid tumor such as melanoma, head and neck, liver or kidney cancer. This chain uses TRBV19 with TRBJ1-1, with no clear D. The sequenced sample was CD4+ or CD8+ T cells sorted from blood, obtained in a trial of the OX40 agonist ivuxolimab. CDR3 sequence: CASSKGSSGPTEAFF. CDR3 bases: TGTGCCAGTAGTAAGGGAAGCTCGGGTCCCACTGAAGCTTTCTTT.